The sequence of this TCR beta chain was determined in a study of CD8 T cells in Susac syndrome. Germline V CDR1 and CDR2: MGHRA, YSYEKL. V was pared by 4 bases and J by 0 bases, with 9 bases between. The CDR3 loop spans 14 amino acids. cDNA came from 0.5 to 1 ug RNA primed by random hexamers. TCRdb re-derived calls from the immunoSEQ multiplex PCR reads in MiXCR, one entry per CDR3 protein. This sample has over 150,000 distinct CDR3 sequences, with 93% found just once. The chain uses TRBV4-1 and TRBJ1-2, with D unclear. This clonotype was obtained from a human donor with multiple sclerosis. The sequencing input was CD4+ T cells from PBMCs. CDR3 amino acids: CASSRPGSNYGYTF. CDR3 bases: TGCGCCAGCAGCCGACCGGGATCTAACTATGGCTACACCTTC.